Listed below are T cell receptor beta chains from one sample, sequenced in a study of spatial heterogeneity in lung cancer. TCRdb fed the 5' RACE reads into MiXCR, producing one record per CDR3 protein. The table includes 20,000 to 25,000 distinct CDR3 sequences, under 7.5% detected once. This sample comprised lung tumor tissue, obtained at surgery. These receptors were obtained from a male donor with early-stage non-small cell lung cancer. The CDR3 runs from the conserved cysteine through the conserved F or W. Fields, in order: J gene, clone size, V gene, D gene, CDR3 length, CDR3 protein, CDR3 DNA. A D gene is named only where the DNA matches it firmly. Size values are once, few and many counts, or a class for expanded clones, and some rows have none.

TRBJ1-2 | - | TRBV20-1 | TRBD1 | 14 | CSANGQVALHGYTF | TGCAGTGCTAACGGACAGGTGGCCCTCCATGGCTACACCTTC
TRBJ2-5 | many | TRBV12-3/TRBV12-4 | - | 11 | CASSLRGDQYF | TGTGCCAGCAGCCTCAGGGGAGACCAGTACTTC
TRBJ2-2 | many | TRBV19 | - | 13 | CASSIYGGGELFF | TGTGCCAGTAGTATATACGGGGGCGGGGAGCTGTTTTTT
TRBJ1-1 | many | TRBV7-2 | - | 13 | CASSPQSPQEAFF | TGTGCCAGCAGCCCCCAAAGCCCACAAGAAGCTTTCTTT
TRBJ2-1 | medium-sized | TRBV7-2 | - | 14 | CASSLSPQRNEQFF | TGTGCCAGCAGCTTAAGCCCCCAACGGAATGAGCAGTTCTTC
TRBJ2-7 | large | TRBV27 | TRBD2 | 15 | CASRGPSGSIYEQYF | TGTGCCAGCAGGGGCCCTAGCGGGAGCATCTACGAGCAGTACTTC
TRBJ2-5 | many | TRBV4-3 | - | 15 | CASSQGQGVGETQYF | TGCGCCAGCAGCCAAGGTCAAGGGGTAGGAGAGACCCAGTACTTC
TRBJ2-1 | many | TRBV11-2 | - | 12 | CASSRTNQEQFF | TGTGCCAGCAGTCGGACTAACCAAGAGCAGTTCTTC
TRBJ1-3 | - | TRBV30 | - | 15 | CAWARGKVSGNTIYF | TGTGCCTGGGCCCGGGGGAAGGTCTCTGGAAACACCATATATTTT
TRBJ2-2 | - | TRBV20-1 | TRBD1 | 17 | CSPTPAPGGIRTGELFF | TGCAGCCCCACCCCTGCCCCAGGGGGCATTCGAACCGGGGAGCTGTTTTTT
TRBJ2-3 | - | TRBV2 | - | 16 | CASSADHLFTTDTQYF | TGTGCCAGCAGTGCTGACCATCTGTTTACCACAGATACGCAGTATTTT
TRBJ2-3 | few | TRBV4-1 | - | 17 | CASSQEQGRWSTDTQYF | TGCGCCAGCAGCCAAGAGCAGGGGAGATGGAGCACAGATACGCAGTATTTT
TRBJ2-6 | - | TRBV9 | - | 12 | CASYSGANVLTF | TGTGCCAGTTACTCTGGGGCCAACGTCCTGACTTTC
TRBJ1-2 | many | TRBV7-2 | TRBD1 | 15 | CASSLAGQGPFGYTF | TGTGCCAGCAGCTTAGCGGGACAGGGGCCATTCGGCTACACCTTC
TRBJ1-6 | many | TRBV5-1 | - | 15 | CASSLQAADNSPLHF | TGCGCCAGCAGTCTACAGGCGGCGGATAATTCACCCCTCCACTTT
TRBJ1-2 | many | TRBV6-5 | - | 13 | CASSSGQNYGYTF | TGTGCCAGCAGTTCCGGACAGAACTATGGCTACACCTTC
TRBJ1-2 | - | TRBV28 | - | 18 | CASSSLMTRRGESYGYTF | TGTGCCAGCAGTTCCTTAATGACCCGAAGAGGGGAGAGCTATGGCTACACCTTC
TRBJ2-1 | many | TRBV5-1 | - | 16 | CASSLDSLSTYNEQFF | TGCGCCAGCAGCCTGGACAGTTTGTCCACCTACAATGAGCAGTTCTTC
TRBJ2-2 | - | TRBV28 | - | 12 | CASTQDTGELFF | TGTGCCAGCACCCAGGACACCGGGGAGCTGTTTTTT
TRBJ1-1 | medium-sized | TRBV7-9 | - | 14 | CASSLAPGQGEAFF | TGTGCCAGCAGCTTAGCTCCGGGGCAGGGGGAAGCTTTCTTT
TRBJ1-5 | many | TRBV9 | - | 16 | CASSAEDGPGSQPQHF | TGTGCCAGCAGCGCAGAAGACGGGCCGGGGAGTCAGCCCCAGCATTTT
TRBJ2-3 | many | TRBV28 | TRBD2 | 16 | CASSLLGRVSTDTQYF | TGTGCCAGCAGTTTACTCGGGAGGGTTAGCACAGATACGCAGTATTTT